Included here is one TCR beta chain sequence, with context. What this receptor recognizes is not known. Per-base qualities were not stored, and no clone one base away is much larger. These data come from a study of human T cells and chemical hapten exposure (dated by TCRdb to the early 2020s). Describing the broader study: Libraries were pooled for sequencing, and variation in per-sample TCR yields was attributed mainly to small differences in library volumes within the pool. In alopecia patients, the study followed how the peripheral blood TCR repertoire changed in vivo over primary and secondary sensitization to diphenylcyclopropenone (DPC), a hapten. From each blood RNA sample, both TCR alpha and TCR beta chains were sequenced. Overall results and qualifications from the work: DPC sensitization did not change how many TCRs were above 1 in 1000 frequency, and no evidence was found of alterations in global repertoire structure. After repeated subsampling, the strength of the expansion versus patch-test correlation and the threshold at which it became significant changed.

Library creation used RACE. Data came from a NextSeq 500. During library preparation, unique molecular identifiers were attached to individual cDNA molecules so that TCRs could be counted in a quantitative, reproducible way. As for the original processing: The median number of TCRs per sample was 95,638, ranging from roughly 23,224 to 700,000. V, J and CDR3 annotation of the TCR reads was performed with the Decombinator software suite. Every sample was subsampled to the same number of TCRs (28,000) for the PS versus PT1 abundance plots. Expanded TCRs were defined as absent before sensitization and observed at least eight times at the 2-week time point. The public reads were reanalyzed by TCRdb: fastp trimming at Q25, MiXCR alignment, in-frame beta chains only. Here each entry gathers all rows of one CDR3 protein and keeps the most common genes and DNA. The V and J calls were determined by TCRdb, not by the authors. Recorded for this sample are about 65,000 distinct CDR3 sequences; about 5.7% of them occurred a single time. The ten biggest clones cover 3.4% of the sample.

This sample's time point label indicates: healthy volunteer bleed at 6 weeks. Total RNA was extracted from unfractionated whole blood collected in Tempus Blood RNA tubes. Five healthy volunteers acted as controls for TCR sequencing and had blood drawn at day 0, 2 weeks and 6 weeks. The clonotype comes from a female donor in good health. Some clones in this sample may be carry-over from other donors' samples. The specimen sequenced was whole blood.

The nucleotides are TGTGCCAGCAGCTTGGGGGGACATTACGATACTGAAGCTTTCTTT. The resulting protein is CASSLGGHYDTEAFF. The rearrangement joined TRBV5-6 to TRBJ1-1; perhaps TRBD1 is the D gene, with 6 bases matching. A distance of 14 bases separates the germline ends of V and J, which lose 0 bases and 5 bases respectively. The germline V gene provides CDR1 SGHDT and CDR2 YYEEEE. The CDR3 measures 15 amino acids from cysteine to phenylalanine. Only the CDR3 portion is preserved as DNA: 45 bases, with reading frame beginning at the first base.